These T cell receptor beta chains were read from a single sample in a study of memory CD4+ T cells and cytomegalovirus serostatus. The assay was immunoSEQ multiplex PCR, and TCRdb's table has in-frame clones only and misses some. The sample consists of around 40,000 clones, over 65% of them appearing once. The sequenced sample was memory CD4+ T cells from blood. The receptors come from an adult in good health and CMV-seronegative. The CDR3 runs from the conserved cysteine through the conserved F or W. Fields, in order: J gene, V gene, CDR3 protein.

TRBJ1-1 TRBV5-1 CASSLSLDTGPAFF
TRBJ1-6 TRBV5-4 CASSPDSGTKNSPLHF
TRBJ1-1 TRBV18 CASSPRTGPQAFATEAFF
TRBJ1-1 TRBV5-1 CASSLAGGGGNTEAFF
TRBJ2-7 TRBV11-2 CASSLEGQGLYEQYF
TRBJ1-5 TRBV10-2 CASSSGQADNQPQHF
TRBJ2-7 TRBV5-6 CASSNPRDSREQYF
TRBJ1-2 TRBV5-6 CASSFGPTGRGSGYTF
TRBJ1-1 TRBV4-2 CASSSRGTGAGTEAFF
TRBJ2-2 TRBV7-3 CASSLQGGLGGELFF
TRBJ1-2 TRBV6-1 CASSTGVNGYTF
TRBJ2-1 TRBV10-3 CAISRGNEQFF
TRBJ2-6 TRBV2 CASSAGGAGANVLTF
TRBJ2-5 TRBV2 CASRERGLQETQYF
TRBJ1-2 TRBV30 CAWSAEAGYTF
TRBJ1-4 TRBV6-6 CASTRGATNEKLFF
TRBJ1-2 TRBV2 CASSVAEYGYTF
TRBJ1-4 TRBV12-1 CASSHETGEKLFF
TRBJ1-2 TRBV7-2 CASSPSPEYYGYTF
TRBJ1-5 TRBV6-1 CASSRGQGAGQPQHF
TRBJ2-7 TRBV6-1 CASSGGPPSSYEQYF
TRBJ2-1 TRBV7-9 CASTSGYNEQFF
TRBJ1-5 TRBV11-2 CASSLDLSNQPQHF
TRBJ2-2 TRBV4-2 CASSQDEGGATGELFF
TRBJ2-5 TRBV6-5 CASSAGWGGETQYF
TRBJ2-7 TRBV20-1 CSARGTYEQYF
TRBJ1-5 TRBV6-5 CASSQKVGTAQHF
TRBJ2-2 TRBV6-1 CASRVSDTGELFF
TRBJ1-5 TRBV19 CASRGQGADQPQHF
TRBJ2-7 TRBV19 CASSMKWGAVEQYF
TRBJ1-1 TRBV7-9 CASSYHRDRGQGTEAFF
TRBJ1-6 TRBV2 CASRDDAANSPLHF
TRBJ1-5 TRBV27 CASSLWMDQPQHF
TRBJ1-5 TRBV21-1 CASSKGDHRQPQHF
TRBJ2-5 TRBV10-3 CAISEADRGRETQYF
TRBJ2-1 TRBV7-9 CASSLAQFRGDTYNEQFF
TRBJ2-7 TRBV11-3 CASSSGGAERAHF
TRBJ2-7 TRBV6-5 CASSQTGFEQYF
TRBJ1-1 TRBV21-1 CASSKTGCGKPEAFF
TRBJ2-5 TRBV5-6 CASSFDRLAGETQYF
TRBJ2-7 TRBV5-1 CASSWGLSYEQYF
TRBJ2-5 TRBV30 CARGTGGETQYF
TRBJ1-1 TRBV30 CAWSRGYKGSTEAFF
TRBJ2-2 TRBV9 CASSGTGITGELFF
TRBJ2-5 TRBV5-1 CASAPAGGPGETQYF
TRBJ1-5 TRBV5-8 CASSFARTGSNQPQHF
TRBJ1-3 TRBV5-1 CASSLTLPGNTIYF
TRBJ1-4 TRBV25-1 CASTGPGGKLFF
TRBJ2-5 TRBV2 CASRGGAAETQYF
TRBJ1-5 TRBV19 CASSIGEGTVGNQPQHF
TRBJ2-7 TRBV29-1 CSVGWVGQGMQYF
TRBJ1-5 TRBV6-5 CASRKGASNQPQHF
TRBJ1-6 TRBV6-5 CASSGGQGRNSPLHF
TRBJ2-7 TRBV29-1 CSVQDSSYEQYF